A selection of T cell receptor beta chains follows, all from one sample in a study of shared clonotypes between healthy human individuals. Sequenced by immunoSEQ multiplex PCR; TCRdb stores in-frame clones only, minus some. Here the sample spans 850,000 to 1,200,000 clones, approximately 68% being singletons. The sample consisted of memory CD4+ T cells sorted from blood. The receptors were sampled from a man aged 18 to 29 in good health. Both conserved end residues are part of each CDR3. The D gene is left open where the match is weak. Not every row has a clone size; where given, it reads once, few, many or a size class.

TRBV6-5	TRBJ1-2	-	few	TGTGCCACCTCAGGGGCTGGCTATGGCTACACCTTC	CATSGAGYGYTF
TRBV5-6	TRBJ2-3	-	-	TGTGCCAGCAGCTTTTCACTAGCTCTCTTGACAGATACGCAGTATTTT	CASSFSLALLTDTQYF
TRBV9	TRBJ1-2	TRBD1	-	TGTGCCAGCAGCGTAGGGACAGGGGGCTATGGCTACACCTTC	CASSVGTGGYGYTF
TRBV6-5	TRBJ1-2	TRBD1	-	TGTGCCAGCAGTACAGGGGGTGGGGTCTATGGCTACACCTTC	CASSTGGGVYGYTF
TRBV29-1	TRBJ2-7	-	-	TGCAGCGTGGCCGGACCCGGGAAGGGGTACGAGCAGTACTTC	CSVAGPGKGYEQYF
TRBV6-1	TRBJ1-2	-	-	TGTGCCAGCAGTCGACAGCCCCTAGATGGCTACACCTTC	CASSRQPLDGYTF
TRBV19	TRBJ1-5	-	few	TGTGCCAGTAGTATCCAGGCCTCGTTCAATCAGCCCCAGCATTTT	CASSIQASFNQPQHF
TRBV30	TRBJ2-3	-	-	TGTGCCTGGAGTTTCTTAACAGATACGCAGTATTTT	CAWSFLTDTQYF
TRBV2	TRBJ2-7	TRBD1	once	TGTGCCAGCACCCATGGGACAGGGGGCAGGTACGAGCAGTACTTC	CASTHGTGGRYEQYF
TRBV6-1	TRBJ2-3	TRBD2	-	TGTGCCAGCAGTGAGACGACTAGCGGGCCCACAGATACGCAGTATTTT	CASSETTSGPTDTQYF
TRBV6-6	TRBJ2-2	-	few	TGTGCCAGCCTTCAGAGCGAGGTCACCGGGGAGCTGTTTTTT	CASLQSEVTGELFF
TRBV28	TRBJ1-2	TRBD1	-	TGTGCCAGCAGTTCGACAGGGTTAGCTAACTATGGCTACACCTTC	CASSSTGLANYGYTF
TRBV5-1	TRBJ2-1	TRBD2	-	TGCGCCAGCAGCTTGTCGGTACTAGCGGGAGTCAATGAGCAGTTCTTC	CASSLSVLAGVNEQFF
TRBV6-6	TRBJ1-5	TRBD1	-	TGTGCCAGCACCCTACAAGGGACAGCCAATCAGCCCCAGCATTTT	CASTLQGTANQPQHF
TRBV1	TRBJ2-3	-	-	TGCACCAGCAGCCAAGATAGTCTTACGCAGTATTTT	CTSSQDSLTQYF
TRBV7-2	TRBJ1-2	TRBD1	few	TGTGCCAGCAGCTTACCTGGGGGGACAGGCTTAAACTATGGCTACACCTTC	CASSLPGGTGLNYGYTF
TRBV2	TRBJ2-5	TRBD2	-	TGTGCCAGCACCTCAAATAGCGGGGGACTCAGAGAGACCCAGTACTTC	CASTSNSGGLRETQYF
TRBV18	TRBJ1-2	-	-	TGTGCCAGCTCACCATCAGGGGACTATGGCTACACCTTC	CASSPSGDYGYTF
TRBV15	TRBJ2-3	-	-	TGTGCCACCAGTAGGGGGAGGAGCACAGATACGCAGTATTTT	CATSRGRSTDTQYF